The source of this T cell receptor (beta chain) is a study of cytomegalovirus exposure and HLA in healthy donors (dated by TCRdb to about 2017). For context, the study as a whole: According to a later analysis, the roughly 120 validation repertoires were produced on the same platform as the 666 repertoires of the first cohort. The study was designed to test whether signatures of past pathogen exposure could be identified by cataloging public T cell receptors. The study combined high-throughput TCR immunosequencing, statistical association of individual TCRs with disease status, and machine learning to predict cytomegalovirus infection status. Besides the first cohort of around 670 subjects, a separate validation cohort made up of 120 different subjects was used.

Here is what the overall study found, with its caveats: A later analysis had no HLA typing for the validation cohort, so co-occurrence there was scored across all 120 repertoires. According to the authors, the approach could potentially be generalized to other disease states and immunological phenotypes. In vitro tests confirmed that three of the cytomegalovirus-associated TCR beta chains recognize cytomegalovirus antigens. Of the cluster scores, 85% to 95% were above 0 in a later analysis, which found that TCRs clustered in the first cohort also tended to co-occur in the 120 or so validation repertoires. In both the original and validation cohorts, the classifier was reported to diagnose cytomegalovirus status with high specificity and sensitivity. In the study, approximately 150 TCR beta chains were listed as associated with cytomegalovirus. While some public TCRs were present in many individuals, most TCR sequences turned up only very rarely across donors.

The donors belonged to the validation cohort of roughly 120 subjects, which was separate from the roughly 700-subject first cohort. Comments on this clone: The target of this receptor is not known. No much larger clonotype is one base removed from it; base qualities were not supplied.

Library preparation was by the immunoSEQ multiplex PCR assay. As for how the authors treated the data: To diagnose cytomegalovirus status from the catalog of TCR beta chain sequences, a statistical classification framework was built. Imported from immuneACCESS, the table was reduced by TCRdb to in-frame sequences with V and J called. These copies leave out some clones; in studies compared against another copy, an unresolved V gene accounts for under half, and the cause of the remainder is not known. The DNA was the basis for D and trimming; V, J and clone size are from that table. A total of about 300,000 clones appear in this sample, more than 75% of them only once. About 0.9% of the sample belongs to the ten largest clones. From V the trimming removes 4 bases and from J it removes 8 bases, while the gene matches leave 6 bases of the junction unaccounted for. The CDR3 holds 12 amino acids from the cysteine to the phenylalanine. Just CDR3 DNA is preserved here, 36 bases in frame from base 1. As encoded in the germline V gene (reference sequence), CDR1 is GTSNPN while CDR2 is SVGIG.

The sequencing sample was made of PBMCs. The chain uses TRBV30 and TRBJ1-2; 8 central nucleotides agree with TRBD1. The source of this sequence is a woman under 30 in good health and CMV-seronegative. The nucleotides are TGTGCCTGGACCGCAGGGGGCGGAGGCTACACCTTC. Protein translation: CAWTAGGGGYTF.